This T cell receptor beta chain was documented in a study of blood T cell repertoires in COVID-19. Only in-frame clones appear in the TCRdb table, and some are missing; sequencing was by immunoSEQ multiplex PCR. Seen here are around 360,000 clones, more than 75% observed once, and the top ten hold roughly 2%. V lost 2 bases and J lost 6, with 8 bases in between. There are 13 residues in the CDR3. Per germline, CDR1 SGHAT and CDR2 FQNNGV. This clone occurred once. This TCR derives from a man in his forties in a cohort exposed to, infected with or recovered from COVID-19 (not recorded which). The V gene is TRBV11-2, the J gene TRBJ2-4; TRBD1 might be the D (5 bases). Sequenced sample: PBMCs or T cells enriched from blood (not recorded which). CDR3 amino acids: CASSLFQGNIQYF. Here the CDR3 DNA reads TGTGCCAGCAGCTTATTTCAGGGAAACATTCAGTACTTC.